The T cell receptor beta chain under discussion was sequenced for a study of PD-1 blockade in classical Hodgkin lymphoma. Sequenced by immunoSEQ multiplex PCR; TCRdb stores in-frame clones only, minus some. The sample lists 55,000 to 80,000 clones, about 91% occurring once. All patients relapsed after autologous stem cell transplantation, and brentuximab vedotin exposure varied. V gave up 2 bases and J gave up 5 bases, with 7 bases separating them. This CDR3 has 12 residues. The V gene's germline CDR1 is LNHDA and CDR2 SQIVND (reference sequence). The source was peripheral blood mononuclear cells (PBMCs), collected at baseline. This sequence originates from a human donor with classical Hodgkin lymphoma. The V and J genes are TRBV19 and TRBJ2-7; no definite D call. CDR3 amino acids: CASSISRNEQYF. The CDR3 DNA is TGTGCCAGTAGTATATCAAGGAACGAGCAGTACTTC.